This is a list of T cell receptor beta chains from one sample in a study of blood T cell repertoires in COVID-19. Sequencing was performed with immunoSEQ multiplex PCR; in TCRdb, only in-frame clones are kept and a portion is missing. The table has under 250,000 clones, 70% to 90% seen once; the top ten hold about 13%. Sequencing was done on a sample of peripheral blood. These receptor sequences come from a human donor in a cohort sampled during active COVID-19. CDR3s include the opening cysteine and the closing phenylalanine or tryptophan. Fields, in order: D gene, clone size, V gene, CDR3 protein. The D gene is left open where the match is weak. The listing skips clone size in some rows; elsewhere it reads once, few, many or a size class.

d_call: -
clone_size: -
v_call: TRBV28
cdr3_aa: CASSLNRGSDGYTF

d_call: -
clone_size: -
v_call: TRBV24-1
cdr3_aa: CATSDSGQGYTF

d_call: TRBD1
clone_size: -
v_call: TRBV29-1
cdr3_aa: CSVGQANSYEQYF

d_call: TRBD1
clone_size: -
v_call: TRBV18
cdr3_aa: CASSPPEGADGTEAFF

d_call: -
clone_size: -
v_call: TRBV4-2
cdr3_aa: CASSQARVAGYTF

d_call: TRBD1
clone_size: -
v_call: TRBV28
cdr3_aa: CASSSHGTGGDRFF

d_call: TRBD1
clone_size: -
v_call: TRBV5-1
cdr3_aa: CASRQGAQGTGELFF

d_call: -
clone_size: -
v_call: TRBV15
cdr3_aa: CATSRDRGGGNEQFF

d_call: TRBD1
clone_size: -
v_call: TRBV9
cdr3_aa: CASSDRDSYEQYF

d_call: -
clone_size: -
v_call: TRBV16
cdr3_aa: CASSQSTVRDTEAFF

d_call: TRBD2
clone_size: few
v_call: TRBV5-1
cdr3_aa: CASSYSPSGRGTDTQYF

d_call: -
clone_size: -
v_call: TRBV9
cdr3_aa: CASSPEGLNYGYTF

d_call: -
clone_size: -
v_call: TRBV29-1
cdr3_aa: CSGGGGLPGEQYF